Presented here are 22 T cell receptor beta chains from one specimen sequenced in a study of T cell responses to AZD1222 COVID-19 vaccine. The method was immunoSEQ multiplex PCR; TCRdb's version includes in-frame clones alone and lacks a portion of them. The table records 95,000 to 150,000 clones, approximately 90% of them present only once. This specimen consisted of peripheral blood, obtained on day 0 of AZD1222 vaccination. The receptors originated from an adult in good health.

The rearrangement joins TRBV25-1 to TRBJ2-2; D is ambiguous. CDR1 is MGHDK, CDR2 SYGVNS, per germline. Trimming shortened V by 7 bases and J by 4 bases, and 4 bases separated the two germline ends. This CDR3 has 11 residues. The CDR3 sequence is CASTLTGELFF. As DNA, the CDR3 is TGTGCCAGCACTCTCACCGGGGAGCTGTTTTTT.

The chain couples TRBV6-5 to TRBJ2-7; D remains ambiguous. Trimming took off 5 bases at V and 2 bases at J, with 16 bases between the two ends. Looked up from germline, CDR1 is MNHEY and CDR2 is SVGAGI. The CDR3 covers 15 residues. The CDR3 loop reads CASSIRLFTPYEQYF. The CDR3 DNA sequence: TGTGCCAGCAGTATCCGACTTTTCACCCCCTACGAGCAGTACTTC.

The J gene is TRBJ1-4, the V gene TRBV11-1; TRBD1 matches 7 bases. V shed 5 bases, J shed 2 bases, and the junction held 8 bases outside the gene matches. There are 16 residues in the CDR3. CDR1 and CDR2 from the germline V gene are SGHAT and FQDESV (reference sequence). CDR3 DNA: TGTGCCAGCAGCCTCGACAGGGAGGGGACTAATGAAAAACTGTTTTTT. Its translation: CASSLDREGTNEKLFF.

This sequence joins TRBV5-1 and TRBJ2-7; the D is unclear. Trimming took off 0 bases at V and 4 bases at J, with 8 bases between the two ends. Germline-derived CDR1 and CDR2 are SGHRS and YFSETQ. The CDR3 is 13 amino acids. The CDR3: CASSLGAVYEQYF. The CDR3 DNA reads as TGCGCCAGCAGCTTGGGGGCCGTTTACGAGCAGTACTTC.

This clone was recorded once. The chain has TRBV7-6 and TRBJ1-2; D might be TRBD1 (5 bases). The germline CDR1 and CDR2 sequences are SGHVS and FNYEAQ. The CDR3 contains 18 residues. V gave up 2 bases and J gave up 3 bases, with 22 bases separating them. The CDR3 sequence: CASSLLSPARVGHYGYTF. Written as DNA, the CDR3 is TGTGCCAGCAGCTTACTCTCTCCCGCCAGGGTGGGCCACTATGGCTACACCTTC.

CDR3 coding DNA: TGTGCCAGCAGCTCCCGCTTAGCGGGATCCTCAGCCGGGGAGCTGTTTTTT. Its translation: CASSSRLAGSSAGELFF. V is TRBV7-8 and J is TRBJ2-2, with 8 bases lining up with TRBD2. In germline, CDR1 is SGHVS, CDR2 FQNEAQ. The CDR3 sequence is 17 residues long. The V segment lost 4 bases and the J segment 6 bases; nucleotides outside the gene matches: 13.

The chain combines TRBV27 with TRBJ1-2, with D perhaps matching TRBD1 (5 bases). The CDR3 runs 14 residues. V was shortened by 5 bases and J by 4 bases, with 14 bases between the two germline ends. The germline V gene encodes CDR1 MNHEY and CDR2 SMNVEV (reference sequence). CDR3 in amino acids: CASSPTGTVYGYTF. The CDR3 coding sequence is TGTGCCAGCAGTCCAACCGGGACCGTCTATGGCTACACCTTC.

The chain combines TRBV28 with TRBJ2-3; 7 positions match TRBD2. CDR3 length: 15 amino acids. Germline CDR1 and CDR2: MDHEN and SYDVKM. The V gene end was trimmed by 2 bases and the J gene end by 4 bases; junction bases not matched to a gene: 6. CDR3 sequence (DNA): TGTGCCAGCAGTTTAGGCGGGAGTTTCGCAGATACGCAGTATTTT. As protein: CASSLGGSFADTQYF.

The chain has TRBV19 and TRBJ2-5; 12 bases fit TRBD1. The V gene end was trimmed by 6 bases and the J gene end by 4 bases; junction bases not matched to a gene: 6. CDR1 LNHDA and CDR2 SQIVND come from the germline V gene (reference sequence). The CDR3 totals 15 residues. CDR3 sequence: CASRTRDRGLETQYF. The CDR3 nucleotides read TGTGCCAGTAGAACTCGGGACAGGGGGCTAGAGACCCAGTACTTC.

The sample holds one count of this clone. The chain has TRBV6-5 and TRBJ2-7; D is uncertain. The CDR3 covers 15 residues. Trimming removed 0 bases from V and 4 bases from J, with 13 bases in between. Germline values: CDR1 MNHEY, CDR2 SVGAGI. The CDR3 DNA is TGTGCCAGCAGTTACTCGAGCTGGGCAGAGTACGAGCAGTACTTC. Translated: CASSYSSWAEYEQYF.

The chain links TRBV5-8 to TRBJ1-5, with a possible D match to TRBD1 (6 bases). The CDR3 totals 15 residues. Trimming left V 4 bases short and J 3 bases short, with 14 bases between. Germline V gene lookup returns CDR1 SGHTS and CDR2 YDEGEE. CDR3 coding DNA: TGTGCCAGCAGCCCAGGACAGACCCTCAATCAGCCCCAGCATTTT. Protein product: CASSPGQTLNQPQHF.

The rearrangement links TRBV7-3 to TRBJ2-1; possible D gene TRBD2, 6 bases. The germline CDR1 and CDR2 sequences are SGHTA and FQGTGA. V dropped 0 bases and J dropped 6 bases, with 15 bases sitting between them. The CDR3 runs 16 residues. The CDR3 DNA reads TGTGCCAGCAGCTTAACCGTAGCGCGGGGTGGCAATGAGCAGTTCTTC. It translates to CASSLTVARGGNEQFF.

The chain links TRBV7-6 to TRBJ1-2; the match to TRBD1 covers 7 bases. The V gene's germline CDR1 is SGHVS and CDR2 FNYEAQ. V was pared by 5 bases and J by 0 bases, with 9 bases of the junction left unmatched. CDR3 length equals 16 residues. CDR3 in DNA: TGTGCCAGCAGCCAACTTCCGGGACAGCCTAACTATGGCTACACCTTC. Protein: CASSQLPGQPNYGYTF.

Written as DNA, the CDR3 is TGTGCCAGCAGTTTCCCCGAGGGCCAGTATTTT. It is translated as CASSFPEGQYF. The genes are TRBV28 and TRBJ2-3; D may be TRBD2 (5 bases). V was clipped by 3 bases and J by 12 bases, with 10 bases between them. This CDR3 comprises 11 residues. The germline V gene has CDR1 MDHEN and CDR2 SYDVKM.

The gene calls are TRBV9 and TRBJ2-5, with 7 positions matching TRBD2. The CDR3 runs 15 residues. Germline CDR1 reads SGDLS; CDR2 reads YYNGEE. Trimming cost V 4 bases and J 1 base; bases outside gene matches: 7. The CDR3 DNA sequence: TGTGCCAGCAGCCCGAGCGGGGTAGTCCAAGAGACCCAGTACTTC. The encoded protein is CASSPSGVVQETQYF.

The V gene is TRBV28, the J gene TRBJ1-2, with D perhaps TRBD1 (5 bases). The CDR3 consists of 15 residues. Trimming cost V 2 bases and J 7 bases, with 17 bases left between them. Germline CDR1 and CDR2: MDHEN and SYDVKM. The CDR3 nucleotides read TGTGCCAGCAGTTTAGTAGGGGTGTCCGCTGGTGGCTACACCTTC. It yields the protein CASSLVGVSAGGYTF.

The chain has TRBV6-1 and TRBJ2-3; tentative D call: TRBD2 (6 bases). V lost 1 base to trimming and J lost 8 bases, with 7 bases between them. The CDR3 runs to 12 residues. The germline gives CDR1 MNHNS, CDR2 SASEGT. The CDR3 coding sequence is TGTGCCAGCAGTGAAGGACTAGGTACGCAGTATTTT. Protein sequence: CASSEGLGTQYF.

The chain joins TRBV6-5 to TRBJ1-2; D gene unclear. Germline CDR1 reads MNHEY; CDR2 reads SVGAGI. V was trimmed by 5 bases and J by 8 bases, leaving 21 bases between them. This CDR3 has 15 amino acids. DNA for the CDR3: TGTGCCAGCAGTAATATTCCGGGCCCTCCGGGAGGCTACACCTTC. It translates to CASSNIPGPPGGYTF.

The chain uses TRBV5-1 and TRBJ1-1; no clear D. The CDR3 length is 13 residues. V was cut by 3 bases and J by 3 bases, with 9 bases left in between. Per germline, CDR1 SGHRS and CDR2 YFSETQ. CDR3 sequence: CASSSDQHTEAFF. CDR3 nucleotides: TGCGCCAGCAGCTCCGACCAGCACACTGAAGCTTTCTTT.

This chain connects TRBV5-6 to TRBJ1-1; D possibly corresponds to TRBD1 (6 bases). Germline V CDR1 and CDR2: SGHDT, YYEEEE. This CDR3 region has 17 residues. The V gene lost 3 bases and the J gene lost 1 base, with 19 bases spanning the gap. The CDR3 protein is CASSSTHFQGTNTEAFF. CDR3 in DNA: TGTGCCAGCAGCTCCACCCACTTCCAGGGGACGAACACTGAAGCTTTCTTT.

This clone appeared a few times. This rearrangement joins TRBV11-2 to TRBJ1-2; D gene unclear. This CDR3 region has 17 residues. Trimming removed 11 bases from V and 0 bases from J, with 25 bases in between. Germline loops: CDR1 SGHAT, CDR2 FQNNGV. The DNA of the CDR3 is TGTGCCGTAAGCACCCTACGAAGGGTAGGGACTAACTATGGCTACACCTTC. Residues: CAVSTLRRVGTNYGYTF.

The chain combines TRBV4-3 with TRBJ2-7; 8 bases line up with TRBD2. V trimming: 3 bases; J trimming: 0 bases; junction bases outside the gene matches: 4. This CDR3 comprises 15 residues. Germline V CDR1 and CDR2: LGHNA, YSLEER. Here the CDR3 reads CASSQIAGSSYEQYF. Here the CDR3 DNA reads TGCGCCAGCAGCCAGATAGCGGGGAGCTCCTACGAGCAGTACTTC.